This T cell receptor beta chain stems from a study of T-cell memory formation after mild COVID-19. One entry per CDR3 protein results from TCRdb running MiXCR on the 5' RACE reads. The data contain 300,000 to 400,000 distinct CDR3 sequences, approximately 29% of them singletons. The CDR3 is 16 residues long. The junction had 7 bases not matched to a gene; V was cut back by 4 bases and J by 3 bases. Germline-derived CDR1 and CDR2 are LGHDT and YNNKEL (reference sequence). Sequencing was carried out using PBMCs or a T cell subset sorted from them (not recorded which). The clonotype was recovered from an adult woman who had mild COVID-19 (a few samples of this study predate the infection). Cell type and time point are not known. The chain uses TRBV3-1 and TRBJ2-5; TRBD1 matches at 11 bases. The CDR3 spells CASSPGQGAVEETQYF. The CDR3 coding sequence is TGTGCCAGCAGCCCAGGACAGGGGGCGGTTGAAGAGACCCAGTACTTC.